The clone carrying this T cell receptor beta chain was seen a few times. As yet, its antigen is unknown. It was through 5'RACE template switching that TCR cDNA was made, with a universal primer site and UMIs added. MiXCR, run by TCRdb on the 5' RACE reads, gives a single entry per CDR3 protein. Here the sample spans 300,000 or so distinct CDR3 sequences, 3% to 4.5% being singletons. The length of the CDR3 is 16 residues. The germline gives CDR1 SEHNR, CDR2 FQNEAQ (reference sequence). The junction had 9 bases not matched to a gene; V was cut back by 4 bases and J by 5 bases. This sample was included in a study of T cells after yellow fever vaccination. Background on the study: In the case of low-cell-number fractions, SMART-Seq v4 Ultra Low Input was used for preparation.

Study outcomes and limitations: Faster peaking, at day 5 versus 15, marked a secondary response that was weaker. Boosting was followed by the reappearance of most primary-vaccination clones (less than 98% CD4, roughly 90% CD8).

The chain recombines TRBV7-9 with TRBJ1-4; 8 bases agree with TRBD1. The sequencing here drew on PBMCs, taken 5 days after the yellow fever booster vaccination. The source is a man aged 18 to 30 who received the YFV17D yellow fever vaccine. The CDR3 bases are TGTGCCAGCAGCTCCCAGGTTCGACAGGGGAATGAAAAACTGTTTTTT. Translated: CASSSQVRQGNEKLFF. The entire variable domain, with the rest obtained from reference TRBV7-9 and TRBJ1-4, is as follows: DTGVSQNPRHKITKRGQNVTFRCDPISEHNRLYWYRQTLGQGPEFLTYFQNEAQLEKSRLLSDRFSAERPKGSFSTLEIQRTEQGDSAMYLCASSSQVRQGNEKLFFGSGTQLSVL.